Below are 16 T cell receptor beta chains sequenced from a single sample in a study of T-cell reconstitution after alpha-beta-depleted transplantation in children. Using unique molecular identifiers, the investigators prepared the TCRbeta library. One entry per CDR3 protein, called by TCRdb with MiXCR from the PCR reads. Here the sample spans roughly 200,000 distinct CDR3 sequences, roughly a tenth being singletons. The source material was PBMCs, sampled before TCRalphabeta/CD19-depleted stem cell transplant. All receptors come from a child younger than two with acute myeloid leukemia, due to receive a stem cell transplant.

There are many counts of this clonotype. The V and J genes are TRBV12-3 or TRBV12-4 and TRBJ1-2; D not resolved. CDR3 size: 14 residues. With 3 bases removed from V and 5 bases from J, the gap between germline ends came to 13 bases. The CDR3 loop is CASSFHGRLYGYTF. The CDR3 DNA follows: TGTGCCAGCAGTTTCCATGGGAGGCTATATGGCTACACCTTC.

The V gene is TRBV11-2, the J gene TRBJ2-2; D uncertain. The V gene lost 5 bases and the J gene lost 7 bases, with 11 bases spanning the gap. Germline loops: CDR1 SGHAT, CDR2 FQNNGV. CDR3 length: 13 amino acids. In DNA form, the CDR3 reads TGTGCCAGCAGCGCTCAACTGTACGGGGAGCTGTTTTTT. It is translated as CASSAQLYGELFF.

Here the CDR3 DNA reads TGCAGTGCTAGGGCCGACGGGGGGAAGTCAGATACGCAGTATTTT. Translated: CSARADGGKSDTQYF. J is TRBJ2-3 and V is TRBV20-1; 7 bases align to TRBD2. V was clipped by 3 bases and J by 4 bases; unmatched bases: 10. The CDR3 totals 15 residues. CDR1 and CDR2 (germline): DFQATT, SNEGSKA (reference sequence).

This rearrangement joins TRBV21-1 to TRBJ1-1; the listed D gene, TRBD1, was not tested against the DNA. TRBV21-1 is assigned pseudogene status. The CDR3 length is 14 residues. CDR3 amino acids: CASSKYDRVPEAFF. The CDR3 DNA reads TGTGCCAGCAGCAAATACGACAGGGTCCCTGAAGCTTTCTTT.

This clonotype has just one count. A clone one base away is much larger, so this may be a read error. The chain is built from TRBV19 and TRBJ2-1; D is perhaps TRBD2 (6 bases). Trimming stripped 11 bases from V and 4 bases from J, with 12 bases between. The CDR3 totals 12 residues. The germline CDR1 and CDR2 sequences are LNHDA and SQIVND (reference sequence). CDR3 protein: CAAGRDYNEQFF. Written as DNA, the CDR3 is TGTGCCGCCGGGCGGGATTACAATGAGCAGTTCTTC. The complete variable domain, with remaining parts taken from reference TRBV19 and TRBJ2-1, reads DGGITQSPKYLFRKEGQNVTLSCEQNLNHDAMYWYRQDPGQGLRLIYYSQIVNDFQKGDIAEGYSVSREKKESFPLTVTSAQKNPTAFYLCAAGRDYNEQFFGPGTRLTVL.

This clonotype has a count of ten or more. This sequence joins TRBV5-4 and TRBJ2-3, with D maybe TRBD2 (6 bases). Germline CDR1 is SGHNT and CDR2 is YYREEE (reference sequence). The V gene lost 3 bases and the J gene lost 0 bases, with 8 bases spanning the gap. There are 14 residues in the CDR3. The CDR3 region is CASSWGLSTDTQYF. The CDR3 DNA sequence: TGTGCCAGCAGCTGGGGACTCAGCACAGATACGCAGTATTTT.

The table lists this clonotype with many counts. V is TRBV2 and J is TRBJ2-7, with TRBD1 matching over 7 bases. V gave up 7 bases and J gave up 1 base; unmatched junction bases: 7. In germline, CDR1 is SNHLY, CDR2 FYNNEI. The CDR3 length is 14 residues. The CDR3 region is CASTLQGSSYEQYF. The CDR3 DNA is TGTGCCAGCACCTTACAGGGGTCGTCCTACGAGCAGTACTTC.

This clonotype was seen ten or more times. The rearrangement uses TRBV7-2 and TRBJ2-7; D is perhaps TRBD2 (5 bases). The CDR3 consists of 13 residues. The V end lost 1 base, the J end lost 7 bases, and 11 bases lay between the germline ends. Germline V gives CDR1 SGHTA, CDR2 FQGNSA. CDR3 DNA: TGTGCCAGCAGCTTAGACAGTGCGGGTGAGCAGTACTTC. This translates into CASSLDSAGEQYF.

This clonotype has a count of ten or more. The chain is built from TRBV5-6 and TRBJ1-5; 7 positions agree with TRBD1. Germline V lookup: CDR1 SGHDT, CDR2 YYEEEE. CDR3 size: 14 residues. The junction had 4 bases not matched to a gene; V was cut back by 4 bases and J by 3 bases. The CDR3 is CASSRGQPNQPQHF. For the CDR3, the DNA is TGTGCCAGCAGCCGGGGACAGCCCAATCAGCCCCAGCATTTT.

The sample holds many counts of this clonotype. The chain employs TRBV7-2 and TRBJ1-2, with 8 bases matching TRBD1. Germline values: CDR1 SGHTA, CDR2 FQGNSA. The CDR3 consists of 15 residues. Unmatched junction bases numbered 6, after V lost 0 bases and J lost 6 bases. CDR3 nucleotides: TGTGCCAGCAGCTTAGCCCGACAGGGGTTGGATGGCTACACCTTC. It encodes CASSLARQGLDGYTF. Full variable domain (outside the CDR3, taken from reference TRBV7-2 and TRBJ1-2): GAGVSQSPSNKVTEKGKDVELRCDPISGHTALYWYRQSLGQGLEFLIYFQGNSAPDKSGLPSDRFSAERTGGSVSTLTIQRTQQEDSAVYLCASSLARQGLDGYTFGSGTRLTVV.

This clonotype showed up many times. The V and J genes are TRBV27 and TRBJ2-1, with unresolved D. Deletions cut 2 bases from V and 8 bases from J, with 13 bases between. This CDR3 spans 14 amino acids. CDR1 and CDR2 (germline): MNHEY, SMNVEV (reference sequence). CDR3 DNA sequence: TGTGCCAGCAGTTTACGCCGGACCGTCCATGAGCAGTTCTTC. Translation: CASSLRRTVHEQFF.

This clonotype was observed at least ten times. J is TRBJ2-1 and V is TRBV5-1, with TRBD1 identical over 8 bases. Germline lookup yields CDR1 SGHRS and CDR2 YFSETQ. The junction had 0 bases not matched to a gene; V was cut back by 4 bases and J by 9 bases. The CDR3 runs 11 residues. CDR3 DNA: TGCGCCAGCAGCGGACAGGGTGAGCAGTTCTTC. It translates to CASSGQGEQFF.

Ten or more counts support this clonotype. Here the CDR3 reads CASRVPGQGRNEKLFF. In DNA form, the CDR3 reads TGTGCCAGCAGAGTCCCGGGACAGGGGAGGAATGAAAAACTGTTTTTT. The rearrangement uses TRBV28 and TRBJ1-4; 10 nucleotides align to TRBD1. The CDR3 is 16 amino acids. The junction had 9 bases not matched to a gene; V was cut back by 6 bases and J by 5 bases. CDR1 and CDR2 (germline): MDHEN, SYDVKM.

This clonotype has at least ten counts. The chain uses TRBV5-1 and TRBJ2-1; the match to TRBD2 covers 12 bases. V gave up 4 bases and J gave up 8 bases; unmatched junction bases: 10. CDR3 length: 16 residues. Germline CDR1 is SGHRS and CDR2 is YFSETQ. CDR3 nucleotide sequence: TGCGCCAGCAGCCCAGAGACTAGCGGGAGTATCGATGAGCAGTTCTTC. Its translation: CASSPETSGSIDEQFF. Drawing the rest from reference TRBV5-1 and TRBJ2-1, the complete variable domain is KAGVTQTPRYLIKTRGQQVTLSCSPISGHRSVSWYQQTPGQGLQFLFEYFSETQRNKGNFPGRFSGRQFSNSRSEMNVSTLELGDSALYLCASSPETSGSIDEQFFGPGTRLTVL.

This clonotype was recorded many times. V usage is TRBV5-1 and J usage is TRBJ2-4; 10 bases match TRBD2. This CDR3 is built from 17 residues. V gave up 3 bases and J gave up 4 bases; unmatched junction bases: 10. Germline-derived CDR1 and CDR2 are SGHRS and YFSETQ. The CDR3 protein is CASSSDLGLAEKNIQYF. DNA of the CDR3: TGCGCCAGCAGCTCGGACTTAGGACTAGCGGAGAAAAACATTCAGTACTTC.

This clonotype was counted only a few times. As DNA, the CDR3 is TGCAGTGCTAGCGGGGTGGGCCTTTACAATGAGCAGTTCTTC. This translates into CSASGVGLYNEQFF. This chain links TRBV20-1 with TRBJ2-1; weak D call: TRBD2 (5 bases). The CDR3 is 14 residues long. Per the germline V gene, CDR1 is DFQATT and CDR2 is SNEGSKA (reference sequence). Trimming removed 3 bases at V and 4 bases at J, with 13 bases between.